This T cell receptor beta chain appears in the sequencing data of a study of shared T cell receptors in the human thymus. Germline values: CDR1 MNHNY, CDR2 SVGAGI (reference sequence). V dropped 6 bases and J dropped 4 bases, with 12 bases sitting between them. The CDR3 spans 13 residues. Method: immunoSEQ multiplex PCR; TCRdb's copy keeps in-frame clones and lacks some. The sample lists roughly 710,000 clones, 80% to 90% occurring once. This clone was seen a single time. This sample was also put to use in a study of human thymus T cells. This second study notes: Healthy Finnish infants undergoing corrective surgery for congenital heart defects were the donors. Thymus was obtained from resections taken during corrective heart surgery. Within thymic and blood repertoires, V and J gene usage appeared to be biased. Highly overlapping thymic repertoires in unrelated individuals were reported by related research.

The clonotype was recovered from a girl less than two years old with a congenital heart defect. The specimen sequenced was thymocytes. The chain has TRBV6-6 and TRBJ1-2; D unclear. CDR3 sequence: CASSLAQSYGYTF. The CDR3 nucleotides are TGTGCCAGCAGCCTCGCCCAGTCCTATGGCTACACCTTC.